This TCR beta chain derives from a study of T cells in Graves' hyperthyroidism and ophthalmopathy. Broader study findings: The blood repertoire included most of the expanded thyroid clonotypes above 0.001.

Uncontrolled infection, other autoimmune disease, pregnancy or lactation barred patients from enrollment. On the basis of clinical symptoms, serum thyroxine and TRAb, thyroid ultrasound and orbital computed tomography, diagnoses were made. Isolation of PBMCs was performed on roughly 9 ml fresh peripheral blood. The sample holds a few counts of this clonotype. The antigen is unknown. Researchers took RNA transcripts and amplified the TCR beta CDR3 regions from them. A set of HTBI primers served as the primers for a first-round RT-PCR of the TCR CDR3. TCRdb itself ran the multiplex PCR reads through MiXCR, one entry per CDR3 protein. The data contain 300,000 to 400,000 distinct CDR3 sequences, roughly 15% of them seen just once; the ten biggest clones take up roughly a fifth. CDR1 is SGDLS and CDR2 is YYNGEE in the germline V gene. V lost 3 bases and J lost 8, with 18 bases in between. There are 15 residues in the CDR3.

The chain carries TRBV9 and TRBJ2-1; possible D gene TRBD2, 5 bases. Source material: blood. The TCR sequence derives from a woman in her twenties or thirties with Graves' ophthalmopathy. CDR3 region: CASSGPATDGDEQFF. As DNA, the CDR3 is TGTGCCAGCAGCGGACCCGCGACGGACGGGGATGAGCAGTTCTTC.